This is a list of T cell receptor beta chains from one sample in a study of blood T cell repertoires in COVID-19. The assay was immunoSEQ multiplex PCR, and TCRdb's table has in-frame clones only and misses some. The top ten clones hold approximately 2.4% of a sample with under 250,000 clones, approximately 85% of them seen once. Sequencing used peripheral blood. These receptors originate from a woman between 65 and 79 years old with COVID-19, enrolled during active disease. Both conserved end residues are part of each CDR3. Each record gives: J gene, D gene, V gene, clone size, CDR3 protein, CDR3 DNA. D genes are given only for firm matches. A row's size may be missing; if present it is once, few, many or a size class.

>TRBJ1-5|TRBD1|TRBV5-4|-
CASSQGTGHNQPQHF
TGTGCCAGCAGCCAAGGGACAGGACATAATCAGCCCCAGCATTTT
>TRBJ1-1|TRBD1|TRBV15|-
CATSRGAGGWNTEAFF
TGTGCCACCAGCAGAGGGGCAGGGGGCTGGAACACTGAAGCTTTCTTT
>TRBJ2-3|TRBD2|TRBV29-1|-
CSVEFGGGGVDTQYF
TGCAGCGTTGAATTTGGCGGGGGGGGTGTGGATACGCAGTATTTT
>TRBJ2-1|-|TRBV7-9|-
CASSLVAGNNEQFF
TGTGCCAGCAGCTTAGTGGCAGGAAACAATGAGCAGTTCTTC
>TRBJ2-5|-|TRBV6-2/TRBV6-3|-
CASSYSFRFQETQYF
TGTGCCAGCAGTTACTCGTTCAGGTTCCAGGAGACCCAGTACTTC
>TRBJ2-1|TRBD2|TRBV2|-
CASSGGLAGGNEQFF
TGTGCCAGCAGTGGTGGGCTAGCGGGGGGGAATGAGCAGTTCTTC
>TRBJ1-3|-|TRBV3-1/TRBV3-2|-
CASSPPDIERNTIYF
TGTGCCAGCAGCCCTCCGGACATCGAACGAAACACCATATATTTT
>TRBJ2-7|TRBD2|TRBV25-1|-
CASSDLTSGADEQYF
TGTGCCAGCAGTGACCTGACTAGCGGGGCCGACGAGCAGTACTTC
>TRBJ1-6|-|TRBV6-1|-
CASSEPGEIGSPLHF
TGTGCCAGCAGTGAGCCAGGGGAAATAGGATCACCCCTCCACTTT
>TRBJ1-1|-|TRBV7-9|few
CASSLFGNTEAFF
TGTGCCAGCAGCTTATTCGGGAACACTGAAGCTTTCTTT
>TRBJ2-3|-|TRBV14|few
CASSHGLFSTDTQYF
TGTGCCAGCAGCCACGGACTATTTAGCACAGATACGCAGTATTTT
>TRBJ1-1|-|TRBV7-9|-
CASSLLQNTEAFF
TGTGCCAGCAGCTTGTTACAGAACACTGAAGCTTTCTTT
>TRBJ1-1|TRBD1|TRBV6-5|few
CASSPTGRNTEAFF
TGTGCCAGCAGTCCGACAGGGAGAAACACTGAAGCTTTCTTT
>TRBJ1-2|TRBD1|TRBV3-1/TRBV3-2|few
CASSYLGDRGFNYGYTF
TGTGCCAGCAGCTACCTGGGGGACAGGGGTTTTAACTATGGCTACACCTTC
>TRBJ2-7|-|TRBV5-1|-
CASSFLPRTESYEQYF
TGCGCCAGCAGCTTCCTCCCCCGAACAGAGTCCTACGAGCAGTACTTC
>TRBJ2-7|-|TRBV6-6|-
CASSYSGGAGALEQYF
TGTGCCAGCAGTTACTCTGGCGGGGCCGGCGCGTTGGAGCAGTACTTC
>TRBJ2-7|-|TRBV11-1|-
CASSPGSGTFSYEQYF
TGTGCCAGCAGCCCCGGGAGCGGGACATTCTCCTACGAGCAGTACTTC
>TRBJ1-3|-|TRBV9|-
CASSVEARGRTPIYF
TGTGCCAGCAGCGTAGAGGCCAGGGGAAGAACACCCATATATTTT
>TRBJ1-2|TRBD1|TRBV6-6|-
CASRQGQGNRYGYTF
TGTGCCAGCAGACAGGGACAGGGGAATAGGTATGGCTACACCTTC
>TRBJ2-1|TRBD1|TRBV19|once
CASRARGNEQFF
TGTGCCAGTCGGGCCAGGGGGAATGAGCAGTTCTTC
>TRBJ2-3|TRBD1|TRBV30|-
CAWRDRGATDTQYF
TGTGCCTGGCGAGACAGGGGTGCCACAGATACGCAGTATTTT
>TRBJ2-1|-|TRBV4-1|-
CASSQENRRYNEQFF
TGCGCCAGCAGCCAAGAAAATCGCAGGTACAATGAGCAGTTCTTC
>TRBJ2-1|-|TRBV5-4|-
CASSLPGSGDEQFF
TGTGCCAGCAGCTTGCCTGGATCAGGGGATGAGCAGTTCTTC
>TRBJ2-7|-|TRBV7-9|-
CASSPSWGLGSYEQYF
TGTGCCAGCAGCCCAAGTTGGGGCCTTGGATCCTACGAGCAGTACTTC
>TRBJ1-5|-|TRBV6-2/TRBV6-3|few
CASSYTQANQPQHF
TGTGCCAGCAGTTATACACAGGCTAACCAGCCCCAGCATTTT
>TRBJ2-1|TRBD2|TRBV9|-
CASSVASGGYNEQFF
TGTGCCAGCAGCGTAGCTAGCGGGGGGTACAATGAGCAGTTCTTC
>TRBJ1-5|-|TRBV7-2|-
CASSWGGYGEPQHF
TGTGCCAGCAGCTGGGGGGGCTACGGGGAGCCCCAGCATTTT
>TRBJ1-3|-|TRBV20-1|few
CRAGSGNTIYF
TGCAGGGCCGGGTCTGGAAACACCATATATTTT
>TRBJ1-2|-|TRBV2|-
CASSVGGNYGYTF
TGTGCCAGCAGTGTCGGGGGTAACTATGGCTACACCTTC
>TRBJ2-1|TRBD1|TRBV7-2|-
CASSSGQGYNEQFF
TGTGCCAGCAGCTCCGGACAGGGATACAATGAGCAGTTCTTC
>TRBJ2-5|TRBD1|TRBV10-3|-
CAISAGQRQETQYF
TGTGCCATCAGTGCGGGACAGAGACAAGAGACCCAGTACTTC
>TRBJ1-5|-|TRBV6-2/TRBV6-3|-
CASSYSGKGTIGQPQHF
TGTGCCAGCAGTTACTCCGGGAAGGGTACGATCGGACAGCCCCAGCATTTT
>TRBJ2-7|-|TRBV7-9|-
CANPPGGNYEQYF
TGTGCCAACCCTCCGGGCGGGAACTACGAGCAGTACTTC
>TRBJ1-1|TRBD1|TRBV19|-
CASSKTGGGTEAFF
TGTGCCAGTAGTAAGACAGGGGGAGGAACTGAAGCTTTCTTT
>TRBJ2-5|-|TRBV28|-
CASSPSLADETQYF
TGTGCCAGCAGCCCAAGTTTAGCAGATGAGACCCAGTACTTC
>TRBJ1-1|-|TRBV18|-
CASNPGGDTEAFF
TGTGCCTCAAACCCGGGGGGGGACACTGAAGCTTTCTTT
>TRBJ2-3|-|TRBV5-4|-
CASSPSATPDTQYF
TGTGCCAGCAGCCCCTCCGCTACCCCGGATACGCAGTATTTT
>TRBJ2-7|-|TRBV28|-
CASSLPRGGEQYF
TGTGCCAGCAGTTTACCCAGAGGCGGCGAGCAGTACTTC
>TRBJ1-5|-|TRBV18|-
CASSPGGLSNQPQHF
TGTGCCAGCTCACCAGGGGGCCTTAGCAATCAGCCCCAGCATTTT
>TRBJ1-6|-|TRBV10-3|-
CAISESRPGANYNSPLHF
TGTGCCATCAGTGAGTCGAGGCCAGGGGCAAACTATAATTCACCCCTCCACTTT
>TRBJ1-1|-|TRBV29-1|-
CSARRGDTEAFF
TGCAGCGCCCGGCGGGGGGACACTGAAGCTTTCTTT